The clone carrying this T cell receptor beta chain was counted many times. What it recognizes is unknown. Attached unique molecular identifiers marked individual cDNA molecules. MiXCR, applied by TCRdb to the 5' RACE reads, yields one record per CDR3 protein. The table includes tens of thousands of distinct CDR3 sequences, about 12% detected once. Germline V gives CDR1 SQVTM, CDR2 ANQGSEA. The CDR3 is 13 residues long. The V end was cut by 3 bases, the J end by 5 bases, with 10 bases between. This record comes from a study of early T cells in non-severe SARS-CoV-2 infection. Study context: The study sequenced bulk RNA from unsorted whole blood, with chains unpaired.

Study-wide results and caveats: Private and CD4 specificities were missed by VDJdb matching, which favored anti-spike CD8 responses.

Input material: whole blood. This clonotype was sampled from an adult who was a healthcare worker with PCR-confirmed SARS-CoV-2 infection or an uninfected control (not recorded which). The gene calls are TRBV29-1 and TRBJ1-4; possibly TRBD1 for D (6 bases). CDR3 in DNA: TGCAGCGTTGAGGGGGACATAAATGAAAAACTGTTTTTT. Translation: CSVEGDINEKLFF.